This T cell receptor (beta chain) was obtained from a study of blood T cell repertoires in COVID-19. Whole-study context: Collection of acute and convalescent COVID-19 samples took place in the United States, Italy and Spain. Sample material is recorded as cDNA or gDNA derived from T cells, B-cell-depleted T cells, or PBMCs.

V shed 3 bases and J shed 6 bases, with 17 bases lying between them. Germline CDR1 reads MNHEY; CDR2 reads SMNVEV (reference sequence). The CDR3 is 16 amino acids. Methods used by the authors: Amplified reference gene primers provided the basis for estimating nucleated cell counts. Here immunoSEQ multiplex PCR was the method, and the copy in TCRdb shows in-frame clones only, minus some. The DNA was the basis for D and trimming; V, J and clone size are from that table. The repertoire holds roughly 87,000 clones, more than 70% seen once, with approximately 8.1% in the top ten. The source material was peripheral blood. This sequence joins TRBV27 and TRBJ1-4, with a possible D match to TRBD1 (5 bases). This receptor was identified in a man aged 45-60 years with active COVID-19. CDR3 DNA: TGTGCCAGCAGTTTGGTTGTGGGGGGTATTTATGAAAAACTGTTTTTT. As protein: CASSLVVGGIYEKLFF.